The present entry profiles one T cell receptor (beta chain) with its context. This specimen belongs to a study of PD-1 blockade in classical Hodgkin lymphoma. This CDR3 comprises 16 residues. Germline assignment: CDR1 MDHEN and CDR2 SYDVKM. V lost 5 bases to trimming and J lost 15 bases; unmatched junction nucleotides: 19. Every patient had relapsed following autologous stem cell transplantation, and cohorts differed in brentuximab vedotin exposure. Sequencing used immunoSEQ multiplex PCR; TCRdb keeps in-frame clones, though not all of them. The table shows 90,000 to 100,000 clones, with about nine tenths occurring only once.

The sequences come from peripheral blood mononuclear cells (PBMCs), collected at baseline. The chain recombines TRBV28 with TRBJ1-5, with 10 bases lining up with TRBD1. This receptor was taken from a human donor with classical Hodgkin lymphoma. The CDR3 DNA reads as TGTGCCAGCAGTCTCCCGGGACAGGGGCCTTCTCTTGCCGTGCATTTT. The encoded protein is CASSLPGQGPSLAVHF. Using reference TRBV28 and TRBJ1-5 for the parts outside the CDR3, the full variable domain is DVKVTQSSRYLVKRTGEKVFLECVQDMDHENMFWYRQDPGLGLRLIYFSYDVKMKEKGDIPEGYSVSREKKERFSLILESASTNQTSMYLCASSLPGQGPSLAVHFGDGTRLSIL.